This TCR beta chain emerged from a study of blood T cell repertoires in COVID-19. Assay: immunoSEQ multiplex PCR; the TCRdb copy retains only in-frame clones and omits some. The data show 250,000 to 300,000 clones, 80% to 90% seen once. Germline lookup yields CDR1 LNHDA and CDR2 SQIVND (reference sequence). V was pared by 2 bases and J by 2 bases, with 15 bases between. This CDR3 region has 16 residues. Sequenced: peripheral blood. The sequence was collected from a man aged 25 to 40 with active or convalescent COVID-19. V is TRBV19 and J is TRBJ1-1; perhaps TRBD1 as D (6 bases). The CDR3 bases are TGTGCCAGTAGTATAACGTGGAACAGGGCCAACACTGAAGCTTTCTTT. Amino acids: CASSITWNRANTEAFF.